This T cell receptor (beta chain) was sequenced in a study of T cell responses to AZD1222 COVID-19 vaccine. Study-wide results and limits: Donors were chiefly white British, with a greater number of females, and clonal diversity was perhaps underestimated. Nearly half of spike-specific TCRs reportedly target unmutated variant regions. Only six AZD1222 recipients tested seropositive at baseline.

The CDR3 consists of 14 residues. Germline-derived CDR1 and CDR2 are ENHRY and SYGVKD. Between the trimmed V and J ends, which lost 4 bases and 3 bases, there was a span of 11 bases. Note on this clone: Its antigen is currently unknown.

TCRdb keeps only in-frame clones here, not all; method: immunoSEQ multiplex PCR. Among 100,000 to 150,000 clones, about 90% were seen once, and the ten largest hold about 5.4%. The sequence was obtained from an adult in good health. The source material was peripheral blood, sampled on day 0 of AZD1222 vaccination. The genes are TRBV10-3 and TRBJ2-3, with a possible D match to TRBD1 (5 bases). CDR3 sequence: CAISGTGTTDTQYF. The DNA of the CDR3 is TGTGCCATCAGTGGAACAGGTACTACAGATACGCAGTATTTT.